This T cell receptor (beta chain) was sequenced in a study of blood T cell repertoires in COVID-19. Overall study: Sample material is recorded as cDNA or gDNA derived from T cells, B-cell-depleted T cells, or PBMCs.

Here immunoSEQ multiplex PCR was the method, and the copy in TCRdb shows in-frame clones only, minus some. The repertoire has 95,000 to 150,000 clones, about 86% of them found once; the top ten carry around 4.1%. The junction had 29 bases not matched to a gene; V was cut back by 6 bases and J by 8 bases. Germline V lookup: CDR1 MNHNY, CDR2 SVGAGI (reference sequence). This CDR3 region has 21 residues. The sample consisted of peripheral blood. This chain joins TRBV6-6 and TRBJ1-4; 8 nucleotides match TRBD1. The receptor's source is a woman aged 50 to 65 with acute or convalescent COVID-19. The CDR3 DNA sequence: TGTGCCAGCAGCGAGGCCCAGGGGGCGGCTGAAGGACGCTCTGCGAGGGAAAAACTGTTTTTT. Protein: CASSEAQGAAEGRSAREKLFF.